This TCR beta chain came from a study of shared clonotypes between healthy human individuals. CD4+ cell separation produced CD45RA+ naive and CD45RA-negative memory subsets. Clones were sequenced by immunoSEQ multiplex PCR, and TCRdb holds only the in-frame ones, with some missing. Of roughly 2.5 million clones listed, around nine tenths are singletons. Sequencing used naive CD4+ T cells sorted from blood. Subset in this sample: CD45RA+ positively selected. This sequence was found in a man between 18 and 35 years old in good health.

The CDR3 sequence is CASSLAHSTDTQYF. In nucleotides, the CDR3 is TGTGCCAGCAGCTTAGCTCACTCAACAGATACGCAGTATTTT. V usage is TRBV5-5 and J usage is TRBJ2-3; D gene unclear. The CDR3 consists of 14 residues. V shed 2 bases and J shed 3 bases, with 10 bases lying between them. Germline V gene data show CDR1 as SGHKS and CDR2 as YYEKEE (reference sequence). Full variable domain (rest looked up from reference TRBV5-5 and TRBJ2-3): DAGVTQSPTHLIKTRGQQVTLRCSPISGHKSVSWYQQVLGQGPQFIFQYYEKEERGRGNFPDRFSARQFPNYSSELNVNALLLGDSALYLCASSLAHSTDTQYFGPGTRLTVL.